This T cell receptor beta chain was captured by sequencing in a study of tumor-infiltrating lymphocytes in glioblastoma multiforme. TCRB libraries came from RNA via three nested multiplex PCR rounds. One entry per CDR3 protein, called by TCRdb with MiXCR from the multiplex PCR reads. The data contain some 10,000 distinct CDR3 sequences, less than 75% of them singletons. Per the germline V gene, CDR1 is SGHRS and CDR2 is YFSETQ. J gave up 5 bases and V 5 bases, and 4 bases lay outside the gene matches. This CDR3 comprises 13 residues. The chain links TRBV5-1 to TRBJ2-1; TRBD2 agrees at 7 bases. Source material: brain tumor tissue. This receptor was taken from a male donor with glioblastoma. CDR3 nucleotides: TGCGCCAGCAGACGGGACTACAACAATGAGCAGTTCTTC. Its translation: CASRRDYNNEQFF.